The TCR beta chain described here comes from a study of glioma-infiltrating T cells after dendritic cell vaccination. Time point: after dendritic cell vaccination, including at tumor progression/relapse. Here immunoSEQ multiplex PCR was the method, and the copy in TCRdb shows in-frame clones only, minus some. This sample has 100,000 or so clones, with 90% found just once. Material: blood, obtained after dendritic cell vaccination. The receptor comes from a human donor with glioblastoma.

CDR3 DNA: TGTGCCATCAGTGTCTCCGTTAGCGGGAGTGCCGGGGAGCTGTTTTTT. It codes for CAISVSVSGSAGELFF. The rearrangement joins TRBV10-3 to TRBJ2-2; TRBD2 agrees at 9 bases. Germline trimming cut 4 bases from V and 6 bases from J; bases unmatched to any gene: 9. Germline V gives CDR1 ENHRY, CDR2 SYGVKD. The CDR3 runs 16 residues.